Shown below are 25 T cell receptor beta chains from a single sample sequenced in a study of neoadjuvant nivolumab and ipilimumab in lung cancer. Sequencing used immunoSEQ multiplex PCR; TCRdb keeps in-frame clones, though not all of them. The table lists 8,500 to 10,000 clones, 77% of them singletons. The sample here was tumor tissue, taken after neoadjuvant nivolumab, alone or with ipilimumab, at or shortly before surgery. Receptor source: an adult with non-small cell lung cancer. Some clones in this sample may be carry-over from other donors' samples.

The chain combines TRBV6-5 with TRBJ1-2; 7 positions agree with TRBD1. Unmatched junction bases numbered 7, after V lost 6 bases and J lost 0 bases. Germline CDR1 and CDR2: MNHEY and SVGAGI. The CDR3 is 15 residues long. The CDR3 DNA follows: TGTGCCAGCAGGGCGTCGGGACAGCCTAACTATGGCTACACCTTC. Translated, it gives CASRASGQPNYGYTF.

The J gene is TRBJ2-1, the V gene TRBV13; 10 bases match TRBD2. CDR3 length: 16 amino acids. V gave up 1 base and J gave up 2 bases; unmatched junction bases: 2. Germline V CDR1 and CDR2: PRHDT, FYEKMQ (reference sequence). CDR3 loop: CASSLERGGTYNEQFF. Here the CDR3 DNA reads TGTGCCAGCAGCTTAGAGCGGGGGGGTACCTACAATGAGCAGTTCTTC. Looking up the rest from reference TRBV13 and TRBJ2-1 gives the full variable domain: AAGVIQSPRHLIKEKRETATLKCYPIPRHDTVYWYQQGPGQDPQFLISFYEKMQSDKGSIPDRFSAQQFSDYHSELNMSSLELGDSALYFCASSLERGGTYNEQFFGPGTRLTVL.

J is TRBJ1-1 and V is TRBV6-1; no clear D gene. The CDR3 extends over 11 amino acids. Trimming pared 7 bases from V and 1 base from J, leaving 4 bases between. Per germline, CDR1 MNHNS and CDR2 SASEGT. The DNA for the CDR3 is TGTGCCAGCATGGAGAACACTGAAGCTTTCTTT. Encoded protein: CASMENTEAFF.

The chain combines TRBV5-1 with TRBJ2-2; 12 bases agree with TRBD2. V dropped 2 bases and J dropped 4; count of bases not matched to a gene: 15. Germline V CDR1 and CDR2: SGHRS, YFSETQ. The CDR3 runs 20 residues. CDR3 DNA: TGCGCCAGCAGCTTAGTAAGCGGACTAGCGGGAATTCCAGGCACCGGGGAGCTGTTTTTT. This sequence encodes CASSLVSGLAGIPGTGELFF.

The chain has TRBV27 and TRBJ2-1, with TRBD1 matching 7 bases. V shed 7 bases, J shed 7 bases, and the junction held 19 bases outside the gene matches. The CDR3 sequence is 17 residues long. CDR1 is MNHEY and CDR2 is SMNVEV in the germline V gene (reference sequence). The CDR3 region has the DNA TGTGCCAGCATTCCCGCCCTACCGCCAACAGGGGCGAATGAGCAGTTCTTC. It yields the protein CASIPALPPTGANEQFF.

This sequence joins TRBV18 and TRBJ2-7; possibly TRBD2 for D (7 bases). Germline loops: CDR1 KGHSH, CDR2 LQKENI. The CDR3 length is 14 residues. V was trimmed by 3 bases and J by 6 bases, leaving 15 bases between them. CDR3 nucleotides: TGTGCCAGCTCACCGCTTCAGGGAGGGGGCGAGCAGTACTTC. Amino acid sequence: CASSPLQGGGEQYF.

This clone was seen a single time. The V and J genes are TRBV18 and TRBJ2-2; a possible D gene is TRBD2 (6 bases). Germline V gives CDR1 KGHSH, CDR2 LQKENI. V was shortened by 6 bases and J by 4 bases, with 24 bases between the two germline ends. This CDR3 is 18 amino acids long. The CDR3: CASSPTRLARGATGELFF. The CDR3 nucleotides are TGTGCCAGCTCCCCCACGAGGCTAGCGAGGGGAGCCACCGGGGAGCTGTTTTTT.

This chain joins TRBV11-3 and TRBJ2-2; D is uncertain. Deletions cut 3 bases from V and 0 bases from J, with 14 bases between. This CDR3 contains 17 residues. Germline CDR1 is SGHNT and CDR2 is YENEEA. The CDR3 reads CASSFPDWLANTGELFF. CDR3 bases: TGTGCCAGCAGCTTTCCGGATTGGCTCGCGAACACCGGGGAGCTGTTTTTT.

V is TRBV6-1 and J is TRBJ2-7, with D unresolved. Germline CDR1 reads MNHNS; CDR2 reads SASEGT. V was cut by 1 base and J by 2 bases, with 9 bases left in between. This CDR3 comprises 14 residues. This chain's CDR3 is CASSEEGPTYEQYF. CDR3 nucleotides: TGTGCCAGCAGTGAAGAAGGACCGACCTACGAGCAGTACTTC.

Written as DNA, the CDR3 is TGTGCCAGCAGTTACGTGGGGGGGGACACTGAAGCTTTCTTT. Translating gives CASSYVGGDTEAFF. This chain links TRBV6-6 with TRBJ1-1; TRBD1 is a possible D gene (5 bases). Between the trimmed V and J ends, which lost 2 bases and 3 bases, there was a span of 10 bases. Germline-derived CDR1 and CDR2 are MNHNY and SVGAGI (reference sequence). The CDR3 is 14 amino acids.

The chain has TRBV5-1 and TRBJ1-4, with D maybe TRBD1 (6 bases). Germline-derived CDR1 and CDR2 are SGHRS and YFSETQ. Trimming shortened V by 0 bases and J by 6 bases, and 9 bases separated the two germline ends. This CDR3 is 14 amino acids long. The CDR3 region has the DNA TGCGCCAGCAGCTTGGAGGGGGTCGATGAAAAACTGTTTTTT. It is translated as CASSLEGVDEKLFF. The full variable domain, its missing parts supplied by reference TRBV5-1 and TRBJ1-4, is KAGVTQTPRYLIKTRGQQVTLSCSPISGHRSVSWYQQTPGQGLQFLFEYFSETQRNKGNFPGRFSGRQFSNSRSEMNVSTLELGDSALYLCASSLEGVDEKLFFGSGTQLSVL.

The chain has TRBV7-2 and TRBJ2-7; TRBD2 matches at 8 bases. V dropped 4 bases and J dropped 2; count of bases not matched to a gene: 4. Germline V gives CDR1 SGHTA, CDR2 FQGNSA. The CDR3 loop spans 14 amino acids. This CDR3 is CASSSPGLAYEQYF. CDR3 in DNA: TGTGCCAGCAGCTCCCCGGGACTAGCCTACGAGCAGTACTTC.

The rearrangement uses TRBV5-1 and TRBJ1-2; D perhaps matches TRBD1 (5 bases). Germline lookup yields CDR1 SGHRS and CDR2 YFSETQ. CDR3 length equals 16 residues. Trimming removed 0 bases from V and 6 bases from J, with 18 bases in between. The DNA for the CDR3 is TGCGCCAGCAGCTTGGGGGGGGAGGCATACCCCGATGGCTACACCTTC. Translated, it gives CASSLGGEAYPDGYTF. Together with reference TRBV5-1 and TRBJ1-2, the CDR3 gives the full variable domain: KAGVTQTPRYLIKTRGQQVTLSCSPISGHRSVSWYQQTPGQGLQFLFEYFSETQRNKGNFPGRFSGRQFSNSRSEMNVSTLELGDSALYLCASSLGGEAYPDGYTFGSGTRLTVV.

The chain joins TRBV30 to TRBJ1-2; 11 bases fit TRBD1. V was clipped by 2 bases and J by 7 bases; unmatched bases: 6. Germline CDR1 reads GTSNPN; CDR2 reads SVGIG (reference sequence). This CDR3 spans 14 amino acids. The CDR3 nucleotides are TGTGCCTGGAGTTATGGGACAGGGGGGCTTGGCTACACCTTC. As protein: CAWSYGTGGLGYTF.

The chain employs TRBV7-9 and TRBJ2-1; 7 nucleotides agree with TRBD2. The length of the CDR3 is 16 residues. In germline, CDR1 is SEHNR, CDR2 FQNEAQ (reference sequence). The ends lost 3 bases at V and 2 bases at J; junction bases unmatched: 7. The CDR3 sequence: CASSFQRGGAYNEQFF. CDR3 nucleotides: TGTGCCAGCAGCTTCCAGCGGGGTGGTGCCTACAATGAGCAGTTCTTC.

This chain joins TRBV25-1 and TRBJ2-1; possibly TRBD2 for D (6 bases). V was shortened by 3 bases and J by 3 bases, with 9 bases between the two germline ends. CDR3 length: 14 amino acids. CDR1 is MGHDK and CDR2 is SYGVNS in the germline V gene. CDR3 residues: CASSDGGVYNEQFF. The CDR3 coding sequence is TGTGCCAGCAGTGACGGAGGGGTCTACAATGAGCAGTTCTTC.

This sequence joins TRBV7-9 and TRBJ2-7, with D unresolved. Germline CDR1 and CDR2: SEHNR and FQNEAQ (reference sequence). The V gene lost 4 bases and the J gene lost 4 bases, with 11 bases spanning the gap. The CDR3 runs 13 residues. The CDR3 DNA is TGTGCCAGCAGCTCCAGCGAATTGTACGAGCAGTACTTC. Its translation: CASSSSELYEQYF.

This chain joins TRBV25-1 and TRBJ1-2; D gene uncertain. Trimming took 4 bases from V and 3 from J, leaving 6 bases between them. CDR1 is MGHDK, CDR2 SYGVNS, per germline. The CDR3 is 12 residues long. The CDR3 sequence is CASSGHYYGYTF. CDR3 in DNA: TGTGCCAGCAGTGGGCATTACTATGGCTACACCTTC.

The V and J genes are TRBV18 and TRBJ1-1; TRBD1 aligns across 8 bases. The V segment lost 5 bases and the J segment 1 base; nucleotides outside the gene matches: 3. The CDR3 has 14 amino acids. Germline CDR1 is KGHSH and CDR2 is LQKENI. CDR3 loop: CASSKGQANTEAFF. The CDR3 bases are TGTGCCAGCTCAAAGGGACAGGCGAACACTGAAGCTTTCTTT.

This clone was detected once. The chain uses TRBV5-4 and TRBJ2-1; TRBD2 matches at 9 bases. V gave up 4 bases and J gave up 5 bases; unmatched junction bases: 4. Germline loops: CDR1 SGHNT, CDR2 YYREEE (reference sequence). The CDR3 sequence is 14 residues long. The DNA for the CDR3 is TGTGCCAGCAGCACGGGACTAGCAGACAATGAGCAGTTCTTC. The encoded protein is CASSTGLADNEQFF. Complete variable domain (other parts from reference TRBV5-4 and TRBJ2-1): ETGVTQSPTHLIKTRGQQVTLRCSSQSGHNTVSWYQQALGQGPQFIFQYYREEENGRGNFPPRFSGLQFPNYSSELNVNALELDDSALYLCASSTGLADNEQFFGPGTRLTVL.

This sequence joins TRBV6-1 and TRBJ2-7; 9 bases are shared with TRBD1. Per the germline V gene, CDR1 is MNHNS and CDR2 is SASEGT. With 3 bases clipped from V and 1 base from J, the junction kept 7 bases outside the gene matches. The CDR3 contains 16 residues. The CDR3 spells CASSDGDRAGSYEQYF. In DNA form, the CDR3 reads TGTGCCAGCAGTGATGGGGACAGGGCAGGGTCCTACGAGCAGTACTTC.

This sequence joins TRBV25-1 and TRBJ2-2, with 7 bases identical to TRBD1. Per the germline V gene, CDR1 is MGHDK and CDR2 is SYGVNS. Unmatched junction bases numbered 6, after V lost 2 bases and J lost 6 bases. This CDR3 region has 15 residues. The CDR3 reads CASSEARGSAGELFF. CDR3 bases: TGTGCCAGCAGTGAAGCCAGGGGGAGTGCCGGGGAGCTGTTTTTT.

This rearrangement joins TRBV14 to TRBJ2-6; no reliable D call. Trimming pared 1 base from V and 0 bases from J, leaving 7 bases between. The CDR3 length is 16 residues. CDR1 and CDR2 (germline): SGHDN, FVKESK. CDR3 amino acids: CASSQGTSSGANVLTF. Written as DNA, the CDR3 is TGTGCCAGCAGCCAAGGCACCTCCTCTGGGGCCAACGTCCTGACTTTC.

The gene calls are TRBV2 and TRBJ1-4; D unresolved. The CDR3 is 15 amino acids. CDR1 and CDR2 (germline): SNHLY, FYNNEI. Trimming pared 1 base from V and 7 bases from J, leaving 13 bases between. CDR3 protein: CASSEVTPGGEKLFF. CDR3 nucleotide sequence: TGTGCCAGCAGTGAAGTCACACCCGGCGGTGAAAAACTGTTTTTT.

The chain has TRBV5-1 and TRBJ2-3; D unresolved. The CDR3 is made up of 14 amino acids. The germline CDR1 and CDR2 sequences are SGHRS and YFSETQ. The V gene lost 0 bases and the J gene lost 0 bases, with 5 bases spanning the gap. In DNA form, the CDR3 reads TGCGCCAGCAGCTTGGACACCAGCACAGATACGCAGTATTTT. This codes for CASSLDTSTDTQYF.